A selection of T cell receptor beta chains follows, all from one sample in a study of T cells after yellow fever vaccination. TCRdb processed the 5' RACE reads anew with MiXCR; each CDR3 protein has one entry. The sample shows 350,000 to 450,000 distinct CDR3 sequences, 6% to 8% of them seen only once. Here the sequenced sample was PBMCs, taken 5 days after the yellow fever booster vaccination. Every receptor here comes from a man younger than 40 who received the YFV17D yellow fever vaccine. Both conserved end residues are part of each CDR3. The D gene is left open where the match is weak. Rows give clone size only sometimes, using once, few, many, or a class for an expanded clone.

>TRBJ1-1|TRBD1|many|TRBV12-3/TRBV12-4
TGTGCCAGCAGTTTACGGGGGACAGGGGGCGGAATGAACACTGAAGCTTTCTTT
CASSLRGTGGGMNTEAFF
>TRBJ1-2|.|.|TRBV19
TGTGCCAGTAGTTCCCTCGACTATGGCTACACCTTC
CASSSLDYGYTF
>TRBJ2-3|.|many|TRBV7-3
TGTGCCAGCAGCTTCTCCCTCACAGATACGCAGTATTTT
CASSFSLTDTQYF
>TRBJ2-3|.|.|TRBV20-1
TGCCGTACCGCACTAGCTGCAGATACGCAGTATTTT
CRTALAADTQYF
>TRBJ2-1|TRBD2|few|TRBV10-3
TGTGCCATCAGTGAGTACTCAGGACTAGCGGGAGTGGGTGAGCAGTTCTTC
CAISEYSGLAGVGEQFF
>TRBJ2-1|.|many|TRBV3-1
TGTGCCAGCAGCGGGATGTCCCTAGGGTACAATGAGCAGTTCTTC
CASSGMSLGYNEQFF
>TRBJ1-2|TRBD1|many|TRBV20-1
TGCAGTGCGAGGGACAGCTTTTATGGCTACACCTTC
CSARDSFYGYTF
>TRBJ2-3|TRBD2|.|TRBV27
TGTGCCAGCATTAACACCGGGACTAGCGGGAGGGCCAGTTCAGATACGCAGTATTTT
CASINTGTSGRASSDTQYF
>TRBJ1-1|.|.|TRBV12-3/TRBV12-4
TGTGCCAGCAGTCCGGCGGGACAGAACACTGAAGCTTTCTTT
CASSPAGQNTEAFF
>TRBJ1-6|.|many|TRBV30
TGTGCCTGGGACGGACCCGGTAGTTCACCCCTCCACTTT
CAWDGPGSSPLHF
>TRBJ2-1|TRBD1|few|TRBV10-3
TGTGCCATCAGGGGACAGGGCCAGTACAATGAGCAGTTCTTC
CAIRGQGQYNEQFF
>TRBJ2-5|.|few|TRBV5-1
TGCGCCAGCACCGGGACTGCCGAGACCCAGTACTTC
CASTGTAETQYF
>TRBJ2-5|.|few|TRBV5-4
TGTGCCAGCAGCTTGATAGCTCTGGAGACCCAGTACTTC
CASSLIALETQYF
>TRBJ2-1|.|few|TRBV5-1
TGCGCCAGCAGCTTGGTGCTAAGCCCAAATGAGCAGTTCTTC
CASSLVLSPNEQFF
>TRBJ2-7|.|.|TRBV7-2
TGTGCCAGCAGCCGACCGGGGGGCGCTTCCTACGAGCAGTACTTC
CASSRPGGASYEQYF
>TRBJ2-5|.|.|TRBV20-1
TGCAGTGCGCCACCGGACATGACCCAAGAGACCCAGTACTTC
CSAPPDMTQETQYF
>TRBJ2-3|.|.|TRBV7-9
TGTGCCAGCAACGTGGGCAGGGCCACAGATACGCAGTATTTT
CASNVGRATDTQYF
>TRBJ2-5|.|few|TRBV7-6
TGTGCCAGCTCCTCCATCCCCGGTAGTGGAGAGACCCAGTACTTC
CASSSIPGSGETQYF
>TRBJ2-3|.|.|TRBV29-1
TGCAGCGTTACGCGGGACACAGATACGCAGTATTTT
CSVTRDTDTQYF
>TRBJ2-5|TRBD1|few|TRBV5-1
TGCGCCAGCAGCTTAGGGACAGGGGGCTTATTGGAAGAGACCCAGTACTTC
CASSLGTGGLLEETQYF
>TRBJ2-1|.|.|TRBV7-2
TGTGCCAGCAGCTTAGTAGGCTTTGAATACAATGAGCAGTTCTTC
CASSLVGFEYNEQFF
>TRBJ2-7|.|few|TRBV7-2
TGTGCCAGCAGCCCCGCTTTTGGAGCTCGGCAGCAGTACTTC
CASSPAFGARQQYF
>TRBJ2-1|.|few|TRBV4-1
TGCGCCAGCAGCCATCAACTAGGGTACAATGAGCAGTTCTTC
CASSHQLGYNEQFF
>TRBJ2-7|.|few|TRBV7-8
TGTGCCAGCAGCTCCAGGGTTAACGAGCAGTACTTC
CASSSRVNEQYF
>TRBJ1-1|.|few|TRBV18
TGTGCCAGCTCACGGACCAACGGGAACACTGAAGCTTTCTTT
CASSRTNGNTEAFF
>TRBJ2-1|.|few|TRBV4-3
TGCGCCAGCAGCCAAGAAGAGGGATCCTACAATGAGCAGTTCTTC
CASSQEEGSYNEQFF
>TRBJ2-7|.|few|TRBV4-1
TGCGCCAGCAGCCAAGCCGACTCCTCCTACGAGCAGTACTTC
CASSQADSSYEQYF
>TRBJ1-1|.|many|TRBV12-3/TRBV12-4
TGTGCCAGCAGTCGGACGGACTACTGGGAAGCTTTCTTT
CASSRTDYWEAFF
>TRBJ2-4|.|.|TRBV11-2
TGTGCCAGCAGCTCCGACACCAAAAACATTCAGTACTTC
CASSSDTKNIQYF
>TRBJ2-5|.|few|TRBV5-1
TGCGCCAGCAGCTTGGTTTTGTCCCAAGAGACCCAGTACTTC
CASSLVLSQETQYF
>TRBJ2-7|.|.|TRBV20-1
TGCAGTGCTGCCGACCGGAGGGCCGGGTACGAGCAGTACTTC
CSAADRRAGYEQYF
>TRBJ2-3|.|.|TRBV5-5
TGTGCCAGCAGCCCCGGGATAGGTTGGACAGATACGCAGTATTTT
CASSPGIGWTDTQYF
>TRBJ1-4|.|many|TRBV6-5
TGTGCCAGCAAAAGAACAGCAACTAATGAAAAACTGTTTTTT
CASKRTATNEKLFF
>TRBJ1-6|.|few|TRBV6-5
TGTGCCAGCAGTTACAGGGCGAGGTCACCCCTCCACTTT
CASSYRARSPLHF
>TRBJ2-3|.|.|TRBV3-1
TGTGCCAGCACCCAGGCGGTCCCTAGGAGCCGCACAGATACGCAGTATTTT
CASTQAVPRSRTDTQYF
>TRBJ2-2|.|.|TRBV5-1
TGCGCCAGCACAGGTGACCCCGGGGAGCTGTTTTTT
CASTGDPGELFF
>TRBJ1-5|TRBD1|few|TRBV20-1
TGCAGTGCTGGAGACAGGGGGCATCAGCCCCAGCATTTT
CSAGDRGHQPQHF
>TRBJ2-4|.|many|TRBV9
TGTGCCAGCAGCGTAGGCTCTCGGCCCAGCGAGGGCATTCAGTACTTC
CASSVGSRPSEGIQYF
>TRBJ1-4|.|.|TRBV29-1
TGCAGCGTTCTAAGGCAGGGGTACGAAAAACTGTTTTTT
CSVLRQGYEKLFF
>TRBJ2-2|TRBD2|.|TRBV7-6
TGTGCCTTGGGAGGGGAGCGGGGAAACACCGGGGAGCTGTTTTTT
CALGGERGNTGELFF
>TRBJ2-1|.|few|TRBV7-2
TGTGCCAGCAGCTTCGGCCATCCCGGGGCATACAATGAGCAGTTCTTC
CASSFGHPGAYNEQFF
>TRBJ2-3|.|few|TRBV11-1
TGTGCCAGCAGCCCATCGACACCTTACAGAGATACGCAGTATTTT
CASSPSTPYRDTQYF
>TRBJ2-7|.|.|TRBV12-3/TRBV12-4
TGTGCCAGCAGCCGAAACGAGCAAGAGCAGTACTTC
CASSRNEQEQYF
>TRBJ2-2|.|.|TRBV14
TGTGCCAGCAGCCATTTCGGGGTTTCGAACACCGGGGAGCTGTTTTTT
CASSHFGVSNTGELFF
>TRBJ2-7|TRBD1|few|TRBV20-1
TGCAGTGCTAGAGACGGGACAGGGAGTTACGAGCAGTACTTC
CSARDGTGSYEQYF
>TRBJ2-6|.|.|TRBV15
TGTGCCACCTGGCACGGGCCTGGGGCCAACGTCCTGACTTTC
CATWHGPGANVLTF
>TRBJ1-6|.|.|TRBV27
TGTGCCAGCAGCCTAACTTATAATTCACCCCTCCACTTT
CASSLTYNSPLHF
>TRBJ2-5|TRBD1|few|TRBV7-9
TGTGCCAGCAGCCGCACAGACAGGGCGAGGGGCCAAGAGACCCAGTACTTC
CASSRTDRARGQETQYF